Presented here are 24 T cell receptor beta chains from one specimen sequenced in a study of cytomegalovirus exposure and HLA in healthy donors. PCR involved 60 Vbeta and 13 Jbeta primers. Produced via immunoSEQ multiplex PCR; TCRdb's table is partial and in-frame only. The table lists roughly 150,000 clones, roughly 80% of them singletons. Sequenced input: PBMCs. These TCRs come from a man in his forties or fifties in good health and CMV-seropositive.

The genes are TRBV7-8 and TRBJ2-5; TRBD1 aligns across 7 bases. Looked up from germline, CDR1 is SGHVS and CDR2 is FQNEAQ. The CDR3 runs 14 residues. V dropped 1 base and J dropped 5; count of bases not matched to a gene: 4. The CDR3 sequence: CASSLVSQGETQYF. The CDR3 nucleotides are TGTGCCAGCAGCTTAGTTTCACAGGGGGAGACCCAGTACTTC.

The V gene is TRBV7-8, the J gene TRBJ2-2; 8 bases fit TRBD2. Trimming at V came to 3 bases and at J to 2 bases, leaving 14 bases not matched to a gene. This CDR3 region has 19 residues. Germline CDR1 and CDR2: SGHVS and FQNEAQ. CDR3 sequence (DNA): TGTGCCAGCAGCTTCCCTAGAGTCAGCGGGGGCGATAACACCGGGGAGCTGTTTTTT. It is translated as CASSFPRVSGGDNTGELFF. Looking up the rest from reference TRBV7-8 and TRBJ2-2 gives the full variable domain: GAGVSQSPRYKVAKRGQDVALRCDPISGHVSLFWYQQALGQGPEFLTYFQNEAQLDKSGLPSDRFFAERPEGSVSTLKIQRTQQEDSAVYLCASSFPRVSGGDNTGELFFGEGSRLTVL.

This clone turned up a few times. The CDR3 nucleotides are TGTGCCAGCAGCGTAGTAATTAGCGGGGGGACCGGGGAGCTGTTTTTT. Its translation: CASSVVISGGTGELFF. This chain uses TRBV9 with TRBJ2-2; 10 bases match TRBD2. This CDR3 has 16 residues. J lost 5 bases, V lost 0 bases, and 4 bases had no gene match. The germline V gene has CDR1 SGDLS and CDR2 YYNGEE.

This clone occurred once. The chain joins TRBV9 to TRBJ1-1; 8 positions match TRBD1. This CDR3 has 15 residues. The V segment lost 0 bases and the J segment 6 bases; nucleotides outside the gene matches: 7. CDR1 SGDLS and CDR2 YYNGEE come from the germline V gene. This chain's CDR3 is CASSVEWTGFSEAFF. The CDR3, as DNA: TGTGCCAGCAGCGTAGAGTGGACAGGGTTTTCTGAAGCTTTCTTT.

DNA for the CDR3: TGTGCCAGTAGGCCACTCAGGGGGAACACTGAAGCTTTCTTT. Translating gives CASRPLRGNTEAFF. The chain uses TRBV19 and TRBJ1-1, with a weak D call TRBD1 (6 bases). Trimming stripped 6 bases from V and 1 base from J, with 12 bases between. This CDR3 region has 14 residues. Germline assignment: CDR1 LNHDA and CDR2 SQIVND (reference sequence).

The chain has TRBV27 and TRBJ2-5, with D perhaps TRBD1 (6 bases). CDR3 length equals 14 residues. Germline V lookup: CDR1 MNHEY, CDR2 SMNVEV (reference sequence). Trimming cost V 3 bases and J 4 bases, with 12 bases left between them. The CDR3 protein is CASSFRGSRETQYF. In DNA form, the CDR3 reads TGTGCCAGCAGTTTCAGGGGTAGTCGAGAGACCCAGTACTTC.

The chain recombines TRBV10-3 with TRBJ1-6; weak D call: TRBD1 (6 bases). The CDR3 totals 15 residues. Trimming pared 5 bases from V and 8 bases from J, leaving 16 bases between. CDR1 is ENHRY, CDR2 SYGVKD, per germline. The CDR3 coding sequence is TGTGCCATCAGTACCTCCTGGGGGGGCGATTCACCCCTCCACTTT. Amino acids: CAISTSWGGDSPLHF.

This rearrangement joins TRBV7-2 to TRBJ1-1, with a tentative D call TRBD1 (5 bases). Germline V gene sequence: CDR1 SGHTA, CDR2 FQGNSA. The CDR3 is 15 residues long. V was pared by 3 bases and J by 13 bases, with 24 bases between. This chain's CDR3 is CASSLGGRVSPRGFF. The DNA for the CDR3 is TGTGCCAGCAGCTTGGGAGGCAGGGTCTCCCCACGGGGTTTCTTT.

V and J are TRBV6-5 and TRBJ2-5; 8 nucleotides align to TRBD2. The J call may not be correct, given that the DNA end is closer to TRBJ2-7. In germline, CDR1 is MNHEY, CDR2 SVGAGI. CDR3 length equals 14 residues. Here the CDR3 reads CASSIRAGGREQYF. The DNA of the CDR3 is TGTGCCAGCAGCATTCGGGCGGGGGGTCGCGAGCAGTACTTC.

The gene calls are TRBV7-2 and TRBJ1-1; possible D gene TRBD1, 6 bases. From germline, CDR1 is SGHTA and CDR2 FQGNSA. The CDR3 loop spans 13 amino acids. The ends were cut back, 3 bases at V and 1 base at J, with 6 bases in the middle. CDR3 nucleotide sequence: TGTGCCAGCAGCTTGGGACAGAACACTGAAGCTTTCTTT. Protein: CASSLGQNTEAFF.

The chain joins TRBV27 to TRBJ1-1; no reliable D call. The V end lost 0 bases, the J end lost 6 bases, and 11 bases lay between the germline ends. The CDR3 consists of 14 residues. From germline, CDR1 is MNHEY and CDR2 SMNVEV (reference sequence). This chain's CDR3 is CASSLSARVPEAFF. CDR3 DNA sequence: TGTGCCAGCAGTTTATCTGCCCGGGTTCCTGAAGCTTTCTTT.

This chain links TRBV7-8 with TRBJ2-7; TRBD2 matches 11 bases. V was clipped by 5 bases and J by 0 bases; unmatched bases: 15. Germline V gives CDR1 SGHVS, CDR2 FQNEAQ. The CDR3 loop spans 19 amino acids. CDR3 in DNA: TGTGCCAGCAGCCCCAGGCGGGGTAGCGGGGGGGCCTTCTCCTACGAGCAGTACTTC. Protein product: CASSPRRGSGGAFSYEQYF.

The chain has TRBV4-3 and TRBJ2-3; the D is unclear. The CDR3 covers 14 residues. Trimming left V 0 bases short and J 3 bases short, with 7 bases between. Germline V gives CDR1 LGHNA, CDR2 YSLEER. Here the CDR3 DNA reads TGCGCCAGCAGCCAAGATTCTACGACAGATACGCAGTATTTT. It encodes CASSQDSTTDTQYF.

As regards this clone: This sample also contains other DNA sequences that code for the same CDR3. V usage is TRBV5-1 and J usage is TRBJ1-1; TRBD1 matches 8 bases. Germline V gene lookup returns CDR1 SGHRS and CDR2 YFSETQ. Trimming cost V 0 bases and J 4 bases; bases outside gene matches: 2. The CDR3 extends over 14 amino acids. The CDR3 spells CASSLVDRGTEAFF. As DNA, the CDR3 is TGCGCCAGCAGCTTGGTTGACAGGGGCACTGAAGCTTTCTTT.

This chain links TRBV11-3 with TRBJ2-2, with TRBD1 matching over 7 bases. With 3 bases clipped from V and 6 bases from J, the junction kept 7 bases outside the gene matches. This CDR3 contains 15 residues. Germline V CDR1 and CDR2: SGHNT, YENEEA. For the CDR3, the DNA is TGTGCCAGCAGCTTGTCCGGGACAGCGCCCGGGGAGCTGTTTTTT. It specifies CASSLSGTAPGELFF.

CDR3 nucleotides: TGTGCCAGCAGCGTAGATTCAGGGGTAGGTACTGAAGCTTTCTTT. Its translation: CASSVDSGVGTEAFF. The rearrangement joins TRBV9 to TRBJ1-1, with a possible D match to TRBD1 (6 bases). The CDR3 is made up of 15 amino acids. V dropped 0 bases and J dropped 5 bases, with 14 bases sitting between them. Per germline, CDR1 SGDLS and CDR2 YYNGEE. The full variable domain, rest sourced from reference TRBV9 and TRBJ1-1, is DSGVTQTPKHLITATGQRVTLRCSPRSGDLSVYWYQQSLDQGLQFLIQYYNGEERAKGNILERFSAQQFPDLHSELNLSSLELGDSALYFCASSVDSGVGTEAFFGQGTRLTVV.

The rearrangement uses TRBV29-1 and TRBJ2-1; D might be TRBD2 (6 bases). In germline, CDR1 is SQVTM, CDR2 ANQGSEA. V dropped 4 bases and J dropped 0 bases, with 10 bases sitting between them. This CDR3 is 14 amino acids long. CDR3 nucleotide sequence: TGCAGCGTTGGGGGGGTCCTCTCCTACAATGAGCAGTTCTTC. This sequence encodes CSVGGVLSYNEQFF.

The chain carries TRBV5-1 and TRBJ2-5, with TRBD1 matching over 8 bases. The better agreement between TRBJ2-7 and the DNA end casts doubt on the J call. Looked up from germline, CDR1 is SGHRS and CDR2 is YFSETQ. CDR3 length: 15 residues. The CDR3 sequence: CASSRTGTKIYEQYF. The CDR3 nucleotides are TGCGCCAGCAGCCGGACAGGGACGAAGATCTACGAGCAGTACTTC.

The V and J genes are TRBV29-1 and TRBJ2-5; TRBD1 might be the D (6 bases). V was shortened by 6 bases and J by 5 bases, with 13 bases between the two germline ends. Germline CDR1 reads SQVTM; CDR2 reads ANQGSEA. The CDR3 extends over 12 amino acids. CDR3 loop: CSVEQGMETQYF. CDR3 nucleotides: TGCAGCGTCGAACAGGGTATGGAGACCCAGTACTTC. Supplemented by reference TRBV29-1 and TRBJ2-5, the full variable domain reads SAVISQKPSRDICQRGTSLTIQCQVDSQVTMMFWYRQQPGQSLTLIATANQGSEATYESGFVIDKFPISRPNLTFSTLTVSNMSPEDSSIYLCSVEQGMETQYFGPGTRLLVL.

J is TRBJ2-5 and V is TRBV7-2, with 8 bases that match TRBD2. The CDR3 length is 15 residues. The germline V gene has CDR1 SGHTA and CDR2 FQGNSA. Trimming at V came to 2 bases and at J to 3 bases, leaving 5 bases not matched to a gene. CDR3 sequence: CASSLTSGNKETQYF. In DNA, the CDR3 is TGTGCCAGCAGCTTAACTAGCGGAAACAAAGAGACCCAGTACTTC.

The chain uses TRBV7-8 and TRBJ2-7; the match to TRBD1 covers 8 bases. The CDR3 runs 15 residues. Germline lookup yields CDR1 SGHVS and CDR2 FQNEAQ. The CDR3 bases are TGTGCTACCAGGGGGGTAAATACAGGGGGTGACGAGCAGTACTTC. This sequence encodes CATRGVNTGGDEQYF. Using reference TRBV7-8 and TRBJ2-7 for the parts outside the CDR3, the full variable domain is GAGVSQSPRYKVAKRGQDVALRCDPISGHVSLFWYQQALGQGPEFLTYFQNEAQLDKSGLPSDRFFAERPEGSVSTLKIQRTQQEDSAVYLCATRGVNTGGDEQYFGPGTRLTVT.

The sample holds one count of this clone. The rearrangement links TRBV30 to TRBJ2-7, with no clear D. The CDR3 is 13 amino acids. Germline CDR1 is GTSNPN and CDR2 is SVGIG (reference sequence). V was pared by 2 bases and J by 4 bases, with 12 bases between. This CDR3 is CAWSPGFGYEQYF. Written as DNA, the CDR3 is TGTGCCTGGAGTCCCGGGTTTGGGTACGAGCAGTACTTC.

V and J are TRBV10-2 and TRBJ2-5; 10 bases align to TRBD2. The end of the DNA is better explained by TRBJ2-7, so the J call may be wrong. This CDR3 has 15 residues. Looked up from germline, CDR1 is WSHSY and CDR2 is SAAADI. DNA for the CDR3: TGCGCCAGCAGTGCTGCTAGCGGGGGTTACTACGAGCAGTACTTC. Amino acid sequence: CASSAASGGYYEQYF.

The CDR3 DNA reads TGCGCCAGCAGCCTCTTTGGTGACAGGCAAAATGAAAAACTGTTTTTT. It specifies CASSLFGDRQNEKLFF. The chain has TRBV5-1 and TRBJ1-4, with D possibly being TRBD1 (6 bases). CDR3 size: 16 residues. The germline V and J ends were trimmed by 4 bases and 5 bases, with 18 bases remaining between them. The germline gives CDR1 SGHRS, CDR2 YFSETQ.